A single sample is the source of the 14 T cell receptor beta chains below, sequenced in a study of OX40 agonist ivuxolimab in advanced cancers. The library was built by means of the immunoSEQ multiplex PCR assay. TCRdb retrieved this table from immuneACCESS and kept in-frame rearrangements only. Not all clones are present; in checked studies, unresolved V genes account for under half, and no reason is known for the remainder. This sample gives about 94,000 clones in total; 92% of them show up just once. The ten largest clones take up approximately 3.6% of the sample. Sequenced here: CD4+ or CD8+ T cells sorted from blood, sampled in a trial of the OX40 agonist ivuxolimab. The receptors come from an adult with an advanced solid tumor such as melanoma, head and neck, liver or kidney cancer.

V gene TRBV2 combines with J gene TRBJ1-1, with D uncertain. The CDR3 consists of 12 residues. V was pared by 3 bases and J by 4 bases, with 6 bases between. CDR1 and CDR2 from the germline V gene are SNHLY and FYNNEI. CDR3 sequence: CASSEGSTEAFF. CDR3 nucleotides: TGTGCCAGCAGTGAGGGTTCCACTGAAGCTTTCTTT.

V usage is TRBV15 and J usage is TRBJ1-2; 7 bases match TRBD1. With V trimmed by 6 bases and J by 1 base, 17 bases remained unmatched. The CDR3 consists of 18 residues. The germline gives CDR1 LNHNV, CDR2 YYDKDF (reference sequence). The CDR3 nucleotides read TGTGCCACCAGAGATGACCAGATCGGGACAGAAATTAACTATGGCTACACCTTC. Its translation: CATRDDQIGTEINYGYTF. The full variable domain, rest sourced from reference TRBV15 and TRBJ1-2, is DAMVIQNPRYQVTQFGKPVTLSCSQTLNHNVMYWYQQKSSQAPKLLFHYYDKDFNNEADTPDNFQSRRPNTSFCFLDIRSPGLGDTAMYLCATRDDQIGTEINYGYTFGSGTRLTVV.

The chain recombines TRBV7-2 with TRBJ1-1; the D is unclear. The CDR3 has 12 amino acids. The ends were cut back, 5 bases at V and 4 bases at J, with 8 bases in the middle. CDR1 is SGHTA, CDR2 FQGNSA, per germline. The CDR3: CASSASGTEAFF. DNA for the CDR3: TGTGCCAGCAGCGCCTCGGGCACTGAAGCTTTCTTT.

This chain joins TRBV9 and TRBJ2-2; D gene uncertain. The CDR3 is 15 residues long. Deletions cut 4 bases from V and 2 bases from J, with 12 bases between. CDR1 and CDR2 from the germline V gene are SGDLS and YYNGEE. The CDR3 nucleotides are TGTGCCAGCAGCCCCCAAGGACGTAACACCGGGGAGCTGTTTTTT. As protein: CASSPQGRNTGELFF. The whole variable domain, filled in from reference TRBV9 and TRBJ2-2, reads DSGVTQTPKHLITATGQRVTLRCSPRSGDLSVYWYQQSLDQGLQFLIQYYNGEERAKGNILERFSAQQFPDLHSELNLSSLELGDSALYFCASSPQGRNTGELFFGEGSRLTVL.

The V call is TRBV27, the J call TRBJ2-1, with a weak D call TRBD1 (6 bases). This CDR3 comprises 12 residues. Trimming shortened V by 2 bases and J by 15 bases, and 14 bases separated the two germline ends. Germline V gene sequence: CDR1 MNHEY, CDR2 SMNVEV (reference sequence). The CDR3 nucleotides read TGTGCCAGCAGTTTAGGGGGCGTGCCCCTGTTCTTC. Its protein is CASSLGGVPLFF.

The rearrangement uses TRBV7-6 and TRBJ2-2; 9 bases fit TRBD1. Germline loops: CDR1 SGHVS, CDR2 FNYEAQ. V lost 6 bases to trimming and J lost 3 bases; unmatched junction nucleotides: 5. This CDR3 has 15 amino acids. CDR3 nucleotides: TGTGCCAGCAGAGAATGGACAGGGGACACCGGGGAGCTGTTTTTT. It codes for CASREWTGDTGELFF. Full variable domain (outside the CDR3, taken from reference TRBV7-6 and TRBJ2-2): GAGVSQSPRYKVTKRGQDVALRCDPISGHVSLYWYRQALGQGPEFLTYFNYEAQQDKSGLPNDRFSAERPEGSISTLTIQRTEQRDSAMYRCASREWTGDTGELFFGEGSRLTVL.

CDR3 protein: CASSTGVTIGETQYF. CDR3 in DNA: TGCGCCAGCAGCACCGGGGTAACAATAGGGGAGACCCAGTACTTC. V is TRBV5-1 and J is TRBJ2-5, with a possible D match to TRBD2 (5 bases). V dropped 4 bases and J dropped 5 bases, with 18 bases sitting between them. Per the germline V gene, CDR1 is SGHRS and CDR2 is YFSETQ. CDR3 length equals 15 residues.

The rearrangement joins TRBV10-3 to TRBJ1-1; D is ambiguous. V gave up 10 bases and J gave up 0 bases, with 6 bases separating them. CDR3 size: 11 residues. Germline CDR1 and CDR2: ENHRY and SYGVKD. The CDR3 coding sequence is TGTGCCACCGGGGTGAACACTGAAGCTTTCTTT. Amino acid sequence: CATGVNTEAFF.

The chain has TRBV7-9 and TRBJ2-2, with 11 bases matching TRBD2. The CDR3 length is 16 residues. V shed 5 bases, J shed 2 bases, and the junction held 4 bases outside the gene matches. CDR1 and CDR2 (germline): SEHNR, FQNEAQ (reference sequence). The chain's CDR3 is CASSLTSGVNTGELFF. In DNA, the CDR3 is TGTGCCAGCAGCCTGACTAGCGGGGTTAACACCGGGGAGCTGTTTTTT.

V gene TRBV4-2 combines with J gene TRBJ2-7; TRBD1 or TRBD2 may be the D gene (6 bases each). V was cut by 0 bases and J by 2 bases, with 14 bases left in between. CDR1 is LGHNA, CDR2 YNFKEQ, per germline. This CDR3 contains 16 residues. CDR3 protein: CASSQEGGSLTYEQYF. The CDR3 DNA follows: TGTGCCAGCAGCCAAGAAGGGGGGTCTCTGACCTACGAGCAGTACTTC.

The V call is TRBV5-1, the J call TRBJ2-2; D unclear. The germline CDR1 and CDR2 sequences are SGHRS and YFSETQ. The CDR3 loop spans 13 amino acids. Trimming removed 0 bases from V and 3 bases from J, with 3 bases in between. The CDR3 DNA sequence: TGCGCCAGCAGCTTGGCCTACACCGGGGAGCTGTTTTTT. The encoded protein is CASSLAYTGELFF.

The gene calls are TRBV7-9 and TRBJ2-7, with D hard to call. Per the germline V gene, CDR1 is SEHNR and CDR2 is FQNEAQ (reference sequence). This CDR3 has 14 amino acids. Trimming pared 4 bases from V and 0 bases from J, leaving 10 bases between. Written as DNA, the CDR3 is TGTGCCAGCAGCTCCCCAGCGTTCTCCTACGAGCAGTACTTC. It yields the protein CASSSPAFSYEQYF.

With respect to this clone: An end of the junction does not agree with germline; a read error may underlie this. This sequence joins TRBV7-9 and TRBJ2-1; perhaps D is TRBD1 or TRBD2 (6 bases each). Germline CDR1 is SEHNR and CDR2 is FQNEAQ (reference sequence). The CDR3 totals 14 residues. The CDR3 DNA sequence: TGTGACAGCAGGGGCGACCAGGGAGGCAATGAGCAGTTCTTC. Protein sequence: CDSRGDQGGNEQFF.

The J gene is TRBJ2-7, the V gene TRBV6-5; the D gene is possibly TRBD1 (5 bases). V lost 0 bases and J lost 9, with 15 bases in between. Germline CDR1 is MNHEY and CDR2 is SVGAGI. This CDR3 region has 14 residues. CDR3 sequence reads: CASSYSMKGLGQYF. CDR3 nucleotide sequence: TGTGCCAGCAGTTACTCGATGAAGGGGTTGGGGCAGTACTTC.